The 8 T cell receptor beta chains reported below all come from one sample, sequenced in a study of T cell changes during pregnancy in multiple sclerosis. Assay: immunoSEQ multiplex PCR; the TCRdb copy retains only in-frame clones and omits some. The sample yields roughly 93,000 clones, about 90% seen once. Material: peripheral blood, obtained after pregnancy. The receptor set was obtained from a female donor in good health, enrolled as a control in a pregnancy study.

The V gene is TRBV27, the J gene TRBJ1-2; 9 nucleotides align to TRBD1. Per germline, CDR1 MNHEY and CDR2 SMNVEV (reference sequence). There are 16 residues in the CDR3. Unmatched junction bases numbered 9, after V lost 4 bases and J lost 3 bases. CDR3 protein: CASSSKQGARDYGYTF. The CDR3 bases are TGTGCCAGCAGTTCAAAACAGGGGGCTAGAGACTATGGCTACACCTTC.

The chain is built from TRBV7-6 and TRBJ2-7; D might be TRBD1 (6 bases). The CDR3 has 14 amino acids. Germline V gives CDR1 SGHVS, CDR2 FNYEAQ. The V and J ends lost 1 base and 5 bases respectively, with 12 bases between them. In nucleotides, the CDR3 is TGTGCCAGCAGCTTAGGCCCAGGGGTCGACGAGCAGTACTTC. Its translation: CASSLGPGVDEQYF.

V gene TRBV7-2 combines with J gene TRBJ2-2, with D perhaps TRBD2 (5 bases). Trimming left V 4 bases short and J 3 bases short, with 12 bases between. This CDR3 is 15 amino acids long. The germline V gene has CDR1 SGHTA and CDR2 FQGNSA. For the CDR3, the DNA is TGTGCCAGCAGCTCGAGCGGAGCTCACACCGGGGAGCTGTTTTTT. Its protein is CASSSSGAHTGELFF.

The rearrangement joins TRBV11-2 to TRBJ2-5; perhaps TRBD2 as D (6 bases). The V end lost 5 bases, the J end lost 2 bases, and 12 bases lay between the germline ends. Germline CDR1 is SGHAT and CDR2 is FQNNGV. The CDR3 consists of 14 residues. CDR3 sequence reads: CASSIFAGQETQYF. The CDR3 DNA sequence: TGTGCCAGCAGCATCTTCGCGGGGCAAGAGACCCAGTACTTC.

The V gene is TRBV6-5, the J gene TRBJ1-2, with 9 bases identical to TRBD1. Trimming at V came to 2 bases and at J to 2 bases, leaving 3 bases not matched to a gene. This CDR3 spans 15 amino acids. CDR1 and CDR2 from the germline V gene are MNHEY and SVGAGI. The CDR3 sequence is CASSYLGTGNYGYTF. The CDR3 nucleotides are TGTGCCAGCAGTTACCTCGGGACAGGGAACTATGGCTACACCTTC.

V is TRBV4-2 and J is TRBJ2-3; D is perhaps TRBD2 (7 bases). Germline V gene lookup returns CDR1 LGHNA and CDR2 YNFKEQ. The CDR3 contains 12 residues. The V gene lost 5 bases and the J gene lost 6 bases, with 9 bases spanning the gap. In DNA, the CDR3 is TGTGCCAGCAGCGGGGGGGCGGATACGCAGTATTTT. Residues: CASSGGADTQYF.

J is TRBJ1-1 and V is TRBV7-2; possibly TRBD1 for D (6 bases). V gave up 1 base and J gave up 1 base, with 10 bases separating them. The CDR3 runs to 15 residues. CDR1 SGHTA and CDR2 FQGNSA come from the germline V gene. Here the CDR3 reads CASSLVGAGNTEAFF. CDR3 DNA: TGTGCCAGCAGCTTAGTGGGGGCAGGGAACACTGAAGCTTTCTTT.

The chain carries TRBV6-5 and TRBJ2-7; TRBD2 is a possible D gene (5 bases). Between the trimmed V and J ends, which lost 0 bases and 2 bases, there was a span of 11 bases. There are 15 residues in the CDR3. Looked up from germline, CDR1 is MNHEY and CDR2 is SVGAGI. As DNA, the CDR3 is TGTGCCAGCAGTTACTCCTCGGGGTCCGCCTACGAGCAGTACTTC. Its protein product is CASSYSSGSAYEQYF.